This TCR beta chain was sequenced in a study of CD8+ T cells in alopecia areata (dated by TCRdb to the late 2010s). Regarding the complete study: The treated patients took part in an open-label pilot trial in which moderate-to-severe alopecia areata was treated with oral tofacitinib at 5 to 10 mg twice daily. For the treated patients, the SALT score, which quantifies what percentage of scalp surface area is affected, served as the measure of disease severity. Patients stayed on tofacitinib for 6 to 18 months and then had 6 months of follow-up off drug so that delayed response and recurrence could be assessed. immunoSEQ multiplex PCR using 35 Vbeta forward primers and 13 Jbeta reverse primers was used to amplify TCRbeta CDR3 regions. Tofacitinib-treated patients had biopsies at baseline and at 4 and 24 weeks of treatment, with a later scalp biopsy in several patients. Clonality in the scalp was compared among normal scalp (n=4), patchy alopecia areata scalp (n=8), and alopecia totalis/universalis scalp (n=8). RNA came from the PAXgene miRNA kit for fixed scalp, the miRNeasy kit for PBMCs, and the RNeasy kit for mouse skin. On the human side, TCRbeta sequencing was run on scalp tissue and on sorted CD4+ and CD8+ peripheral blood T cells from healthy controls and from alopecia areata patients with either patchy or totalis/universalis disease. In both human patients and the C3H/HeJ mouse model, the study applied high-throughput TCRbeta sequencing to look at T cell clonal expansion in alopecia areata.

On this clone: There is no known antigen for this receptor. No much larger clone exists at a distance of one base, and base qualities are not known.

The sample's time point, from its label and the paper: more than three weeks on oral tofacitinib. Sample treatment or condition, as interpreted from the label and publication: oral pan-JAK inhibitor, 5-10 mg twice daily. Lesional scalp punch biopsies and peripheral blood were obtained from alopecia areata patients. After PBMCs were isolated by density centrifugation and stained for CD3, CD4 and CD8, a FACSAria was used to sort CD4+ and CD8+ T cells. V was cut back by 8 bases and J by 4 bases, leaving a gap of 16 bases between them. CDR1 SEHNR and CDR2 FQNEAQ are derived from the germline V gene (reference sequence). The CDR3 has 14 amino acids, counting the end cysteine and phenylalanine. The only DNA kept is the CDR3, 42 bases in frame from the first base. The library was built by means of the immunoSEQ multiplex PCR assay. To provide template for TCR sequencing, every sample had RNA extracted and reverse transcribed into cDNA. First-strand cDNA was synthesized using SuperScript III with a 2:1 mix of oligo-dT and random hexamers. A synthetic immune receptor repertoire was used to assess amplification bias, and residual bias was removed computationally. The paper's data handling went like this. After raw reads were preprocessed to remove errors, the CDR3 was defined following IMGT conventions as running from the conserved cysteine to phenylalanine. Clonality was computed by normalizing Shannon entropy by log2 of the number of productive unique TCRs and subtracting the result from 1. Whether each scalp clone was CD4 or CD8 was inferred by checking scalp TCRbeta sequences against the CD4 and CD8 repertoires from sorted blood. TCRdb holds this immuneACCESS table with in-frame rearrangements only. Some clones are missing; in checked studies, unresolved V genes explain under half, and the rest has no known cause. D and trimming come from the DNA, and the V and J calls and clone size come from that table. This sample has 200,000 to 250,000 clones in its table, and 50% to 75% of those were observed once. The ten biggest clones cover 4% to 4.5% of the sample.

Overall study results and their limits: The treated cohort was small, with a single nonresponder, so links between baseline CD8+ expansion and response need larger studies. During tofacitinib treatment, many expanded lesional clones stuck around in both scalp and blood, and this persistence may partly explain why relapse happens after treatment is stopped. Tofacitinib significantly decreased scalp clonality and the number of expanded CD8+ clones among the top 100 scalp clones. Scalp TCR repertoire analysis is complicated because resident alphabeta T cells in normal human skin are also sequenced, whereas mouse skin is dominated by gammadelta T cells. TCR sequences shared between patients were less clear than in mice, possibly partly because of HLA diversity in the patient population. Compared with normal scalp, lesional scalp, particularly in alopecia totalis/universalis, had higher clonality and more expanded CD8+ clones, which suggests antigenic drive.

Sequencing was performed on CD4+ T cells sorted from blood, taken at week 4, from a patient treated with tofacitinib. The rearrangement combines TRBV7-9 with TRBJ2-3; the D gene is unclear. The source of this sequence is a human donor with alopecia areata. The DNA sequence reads TGTGCCAGCGCCCATGAAACAACTGCAGATACGCAGTATTTT. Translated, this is CASAHETTADTQYF.